The present entry profiles one T cell receptor beta chain with its context. Its target antigen remains unknown. Base qualities are not recorded, but no much larger clone differs from it by a single base. This entry belongs to a study of cytomegalovirus exposure and HLA in healthy donors (dated 2017 in TCRdb). Background for the entire study: According to a later analysis, the approximately 120 validation repertoires were produced on the same platform as the approximately 620 repertoires of the first cohort. The study aimed to test whether signatures of past pathogen exposure could be identified by cataloging public T cell receptors. In addition to the first cohort of 666 subjects, a separate validation cohort of 130 or so different subjects was used. The study combined high-throughput TCR immunosequencing, statistical association of individual TCRs with disease status, and machine learning to predict cytomegalovirus infection status. General findings and caveats noted by the study authors: The study gave a list of around 170 TCR beta chains associated with cytomegalovirus. Across donors, most TCR sequences were observed very rarely, whereas some public TCRs were present in many individuals. In vitro tests confirmed that a few of the cytomegalovirus-associated TCR beta chains recognize cytomegalovirus antigens. The authors suggested that the approach could potentially be generalized to other disease states and immunological phenotypes. A later analysis had no HLA typing for the validation cohort, so co-occurrence there was scored across all 110 or so repertoires. Cytomegalovirus status was reported to be diagnosed by the classifier with high specificity and sensitivity in both the original and validation cohorts. In a later analysis, TCRs clustered in the first cohort were found to also tend to co-occur in the approximately 110 validation repertoires, with 85% to 95% of cluster scores above 0.

The CDR3 holds 22 amino acids from the cysteine to the phenylalanine. Only CDR3 DNA is held: 66 bases, read in frame from base 1. Ends trimmed: V by 0 bases, J by 0 bases; bases unmatched to a gene: 14. CDR1 and CDR2 were assigned from the germline V gene as LGHNA and YNFKEQ. Preparation of the library involved the immunoSEQ multiplex PCR assay. As for the authors' bioinformatics: A statistical classification framework was built to diagnose cytomegalovirus status from the catalog of TCR beta chain sequences. TCRdb limited this immuneACCESS table to in-frame rearrangements with V and J called. A share of clones is missing; checked studies link under half to unresolved V genes, and the rest is unexplained. V and J calls and clone size are given by that table; D and trimming were obtained from the DNA. Across this sample there are under 150,000 clones, with approximately 90% seen only once. Less than 2% of the sample belongs to the ten largest clones.

Donors formed part of the validation cohort, which comprised 120 subjects and was distinct from the first cohort of fewer than 750 subjects. This receptor was obtained from a woman aged 18-29 years in good health and CMV-seronegative. The chain is encoded by TRBV4-2 joined to TRBJ2-4; TRBD2 fits 13 bases in the junction. Material: PBMCs. CDR3 region: CASSQDQLLAGGKKLAKNIQYF. DNA sequence: TGTGCCAGCAGCCAAGATCAGCTACTAGCGGGGGGGAAAAAACTAGCCAAAAACATTCAGTACTTC.